These T cell receptor beta chains were read from a single sample in a study of cytomegalovirus exposure and HLA in healthy donors. Profiled with immunoSEQ multiplex PCR; TCRdb holds only in-frame clones, not every one. The sample table sets out more than 45,000 clones. Source material: PBMCs. Receptors originate from a male donor in good health and CMV-seronegative. Both conserved end residues are part of each CDR3. Fields, in order: CDR3 DNA, CDR3 protein, D gene, V gene, J gene. The D gene is left open where the match is weak.

CDR3nt: TGCGCCACCCAGGGAAGCGGGACGTACAGGGATACGCAGTATTTT
CDR3aa: CATQGSGTYRDTQYF
d_gene: TRBD2
v_gene: TRBV10-2
j_gene: TRBJ2-3

CDR3nt: TGCAGTGCTAAACAGATCACTGAAGCTTTCTTT
CDR3aa: CSAKQITEAFF
d_gene: -
v_gene: TRBV20-1
j_gene: TRBJ1-1

CDR3nt: TGTGCCAGCAGTTATGACTTCTGGGAAAAACTGTTTTTT
CDR3aa: CASSYDFWEKLFF
d_gene: -
v_gene: TRBV6-1
j_gene: TRBJ1-4

CDR3nt: TGCAGCGTGGAGGGGAGGGCGACTAATGAAAAACTGTTTTTT
CDR3aa: CSVEGRATNEKLFF
d_gene: -
v_gene: TRBV29-1
j_gene: TRBJ1-4

CDR3nt: TGCGCCAGCAGCTTGGGGGACAGGGGCTTTTCCGCACACCGCACAGATACGCAGTATTTT
CDR3aa: CASSLGDRGFSAHRTDTQYF
d_gene: TRBD1
v_gene: TRBV5-1
j_gene: TRBJ2-3

CDR3nt: TGCAGCGCCCGAAGGCAGGGGGATGAGCAGTTCTTC
CDR3aa: CSARRQGDEQFF
d_gene: TRBD1
v_gene: TRBV29-1
j_gene: TRBJ2-1

CDR3nt: TGTGCCAGCAGTCAGCGGGAGCAGGACTACAATGAGCAGTTCTTC
CDR3aa: CASSQREQDYNEQFF
d_gene: TRBD2
v_gene: TRBV6-1
j_gene: TRBJ2-1

CDR3nt: TGCGCCAGCAGCTCGGGAGCGTTGCCCGCCTACGAGCAGTACTTC
CDR3aa: CASSSGALPAYEQYF
d_gene: -
v_gene: TRBV5-1
j_gene: TRBJ2-7

CDR3nt: TGTGCCAGCAGTGGGCACTATGGCTACACCTTC
CDR3aa: CASSGHYGYTF
d_gene: -
v_gene: TRBV2
j_gene: TRBJ1-2

CDR3nt: TGCGCCAGCAGCCAAGATCTTGTGAATGAGCAGTTCTTC
CDR3aa: CASSQDLVNEQFF
d_gene: -
v_gene: TRBV4-3
j_gene: TRBJ2-1

CDR3nt: TGTGCCAGCAGTGAAGCGGCGACAGGCGCCGCCCGAGGAGGTGAGCAGTTCTTC
CDR3aa: CASSEAATGAARGGEQFF
d_gene: -
v_gene: TRBV6-1
j_gene: TRBJ2-1

CDR3nt: TGTGCCAGCAGCCCCTCGAGGGGGGGCTACACAGATACGCAGTATTTT
CDR3aa: CASSPSRGGYTDTQYF
d_gene: -
v_gene: TRBV7-2
j_gene: TRBJ2-3

CDR3nt: TGCAGCGTTGAAGAAACGGCAGGATTTGAAGCTTTCTTT
CDR3aa: CSVEETAGFEAFF
d_gene: -
v_gene: TRBV29-1
j_gene: TRBJ1-1

CDR3nt: TGTGCCAGCAGCTTACCCGCCGGGGGAGACATTCAGTACTTC
CDR3aa: CASSLPAGGDIQYF
d_gene: -
v_gene: TRBV7-2
j_gene: TRBJ2-4

CDR3nt: TGCGCCAGCAGTCACCCCCCGACCGCAGGCGCCTACGAGCAGTACTTC
CDR3aa: CASSHPPTAGAYEQYF
d_gene: -
v_gene: TRBV23-1
j_gene: TRBJ2-7

CDR3nt: TGCGCCAGCAGCCAAGATCAACTTTCACCTTACTACGAGCAGTACTTC
CDR3aa: CASSQDQLSPYYEQYF
d_gene: -
v_gene: TRBV4-3
j_gene: TRBJ2-7

CDR3nt: TGTGCCAGCAGCCAAAACGGACAGGGTAGGACCTTC
CDR3aa: CASSQNGQGRTF
d_gene: TRBD1
v_gene: TRBV7-9
j_gene: TRBJ1-2

CDR3nt: TGTGCCAGCAGCTTCCTCGCGGGAAAGCTGGATGAGCAGTTCTTC
CDR3aa: CASSFLAGKLDEQFF
d_gene: -
v_gene: TRBV7-2
j_gene: TRBJ2-1

CDR3nt: TGTGCCACCAGCAGAGGCGGGACGGAGGTCACAGATAAGCAGTATTTT
CDR3aa: CATSRGGTEVTDKQYF
d_gene: -
v_gene: TRBV15
j_gene: TRBJ2-3

CDR3nt: TGTGCCAGCAGTGCAGGCACTGAAGCTTTCTTT
CDR3aa: CASSAGTEAFF
d_gene: -
v_gene: TRBV6-1
j_gene: TRBJ1-1

CDR3nt: TGTGCCAGTAGTATAGGAGGGGGCACTGAAGCTTTCTTT
CDR3aa: CASSIGGGTEAFF
d_gene: -
v_gene: TRBV19
j_gene: TRBJ1-1

CDR3nt: TGCGCCAGCAGCCGGTCGACAGGGGGGAATTCACACCTCCACTTT
CDR3aa: CASSRSTGGNSHLHF
d_gene: TRBD1
v_gene: TRBV5-1
j_gene: TRBJ1-6